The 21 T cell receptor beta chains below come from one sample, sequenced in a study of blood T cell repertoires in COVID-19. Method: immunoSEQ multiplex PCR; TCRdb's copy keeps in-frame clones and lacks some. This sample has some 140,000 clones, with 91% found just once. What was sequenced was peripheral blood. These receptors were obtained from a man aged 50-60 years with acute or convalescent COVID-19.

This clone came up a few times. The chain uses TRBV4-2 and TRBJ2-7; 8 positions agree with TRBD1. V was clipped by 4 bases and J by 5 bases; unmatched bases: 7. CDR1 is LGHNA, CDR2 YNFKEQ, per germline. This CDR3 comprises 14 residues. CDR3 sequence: CASSRQDREDEQYF. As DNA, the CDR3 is TGTGCCAGCAGCCGACAGGACAGGGAGGACGAGCAGTACTTC.

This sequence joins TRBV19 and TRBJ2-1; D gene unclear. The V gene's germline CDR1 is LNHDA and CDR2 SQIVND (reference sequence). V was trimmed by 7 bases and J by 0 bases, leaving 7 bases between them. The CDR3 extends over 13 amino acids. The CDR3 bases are TGTGCCAGTAACAGACCCTCCTACAATGAGCAGTTCTTC. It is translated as CASNRPSYNEQFF.

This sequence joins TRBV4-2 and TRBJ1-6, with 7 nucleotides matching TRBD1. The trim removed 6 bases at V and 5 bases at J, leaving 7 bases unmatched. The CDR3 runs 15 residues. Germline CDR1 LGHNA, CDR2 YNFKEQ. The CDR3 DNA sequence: TGTGCCAGCAGGCTATCCGGGACAGATAATTCACCCCTCCACTTT. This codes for CASRLSGTDNSPLHF.

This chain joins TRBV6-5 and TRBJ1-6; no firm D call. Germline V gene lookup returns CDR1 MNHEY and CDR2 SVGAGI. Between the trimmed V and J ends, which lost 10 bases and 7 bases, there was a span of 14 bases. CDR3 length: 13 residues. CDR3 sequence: CATREGLNSPLHF. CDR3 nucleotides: TGTGCCACCCGAGAAGGACTCAATTCACCCCTCCACTTT.

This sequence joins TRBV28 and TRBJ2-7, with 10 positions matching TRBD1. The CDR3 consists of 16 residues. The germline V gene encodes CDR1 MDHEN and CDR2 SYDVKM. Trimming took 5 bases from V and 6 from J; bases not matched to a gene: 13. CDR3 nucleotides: TGTGCCAGCAGTCTCTCCGCCGGGACAGGGGCCTCCGAGCAGTACTTC. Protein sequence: CASSLSAGTGASEQYF.

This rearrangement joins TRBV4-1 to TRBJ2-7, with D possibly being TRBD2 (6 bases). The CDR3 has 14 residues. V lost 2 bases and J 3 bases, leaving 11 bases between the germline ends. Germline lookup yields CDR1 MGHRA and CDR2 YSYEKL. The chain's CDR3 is CASSQRGNIYEQYF. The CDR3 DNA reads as TGCGCCAGCAGCCAACGGGGGAATATCTACGAGCAGTACTTC.

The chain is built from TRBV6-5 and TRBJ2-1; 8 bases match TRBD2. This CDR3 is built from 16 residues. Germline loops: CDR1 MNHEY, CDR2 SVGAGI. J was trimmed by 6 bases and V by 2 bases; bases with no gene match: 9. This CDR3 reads CASSYDGTSSTNEQFF. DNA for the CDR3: TGTGCCAGCAGTTACGACGGGACTAGTTCTACCAATGAGCAGTTCTTC.

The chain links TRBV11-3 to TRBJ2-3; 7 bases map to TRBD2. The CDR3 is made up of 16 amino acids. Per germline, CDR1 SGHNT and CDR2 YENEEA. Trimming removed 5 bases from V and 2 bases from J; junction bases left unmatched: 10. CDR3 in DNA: TGTGCCAGCAGCGCCGGCCTAGCGGAAATCACAGATACGCAGTATTTT. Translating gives CASSAGLAEITDTQYF.

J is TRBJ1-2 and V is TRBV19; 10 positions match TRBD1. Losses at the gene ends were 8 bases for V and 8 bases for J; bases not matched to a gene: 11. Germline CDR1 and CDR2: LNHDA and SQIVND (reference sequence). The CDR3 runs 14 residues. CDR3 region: CASDPGQGFGGYTF. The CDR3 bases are TGTGCCAGTGATCCGGGACAGGGGTTCGGGGGCTACACCTTC.

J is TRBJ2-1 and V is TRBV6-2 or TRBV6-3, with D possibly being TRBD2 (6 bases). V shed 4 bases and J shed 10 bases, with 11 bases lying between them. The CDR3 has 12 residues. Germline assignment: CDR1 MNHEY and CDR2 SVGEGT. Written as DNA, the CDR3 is TGTGCCAGCAGTTCGCGGGGAAGCGAGCAGTTCTTC. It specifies CASSSRGSEQFF.

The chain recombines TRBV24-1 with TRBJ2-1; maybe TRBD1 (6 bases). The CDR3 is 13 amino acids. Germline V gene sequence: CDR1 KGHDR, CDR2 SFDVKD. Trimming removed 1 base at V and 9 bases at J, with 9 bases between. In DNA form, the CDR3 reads TGTGCCACCAGTGATTTAATCAGGGGTGAGCAGTTCTTC. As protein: CATSDLIRGEQFF.

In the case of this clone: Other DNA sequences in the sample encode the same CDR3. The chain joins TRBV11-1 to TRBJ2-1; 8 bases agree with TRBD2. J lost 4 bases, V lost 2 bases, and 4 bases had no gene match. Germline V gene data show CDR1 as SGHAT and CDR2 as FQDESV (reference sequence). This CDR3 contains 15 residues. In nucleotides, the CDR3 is TGTGCCAGCAGCTTAAGGAGCGGGAGTTACAATGAGCAGTTCTTC. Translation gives CASSLRSGSYNEQFF.

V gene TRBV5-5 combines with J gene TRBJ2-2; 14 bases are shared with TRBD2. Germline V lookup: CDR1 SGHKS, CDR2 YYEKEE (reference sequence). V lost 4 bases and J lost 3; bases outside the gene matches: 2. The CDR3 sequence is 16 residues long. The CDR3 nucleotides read TGTGCCAGCAGCACGGGACTAGCGGGGGACACCGGGGAGCTGTTTTTT. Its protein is CASSTGLAGDTGELFF.

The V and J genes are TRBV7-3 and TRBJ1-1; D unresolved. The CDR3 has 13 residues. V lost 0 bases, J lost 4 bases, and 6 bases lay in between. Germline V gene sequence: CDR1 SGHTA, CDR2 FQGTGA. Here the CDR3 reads CASSLTHSTEAFF. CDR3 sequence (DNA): TGTGCCAGCAGCTTAACCCACAGCACTGAAGCTTTCTTT.

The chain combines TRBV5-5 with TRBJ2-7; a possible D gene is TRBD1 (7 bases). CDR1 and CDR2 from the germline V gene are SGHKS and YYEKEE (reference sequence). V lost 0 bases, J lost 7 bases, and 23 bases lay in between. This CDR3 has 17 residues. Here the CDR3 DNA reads TGTGCCAGCAGCTTGGGGCTTTGGAGGGGGCAGCTGGGAGAGCAGTACTTC. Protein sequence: CASSLGLWRGQLGEQYF.

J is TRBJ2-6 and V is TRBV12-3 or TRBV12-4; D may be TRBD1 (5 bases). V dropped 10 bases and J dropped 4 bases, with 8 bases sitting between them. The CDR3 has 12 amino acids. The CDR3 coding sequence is TGTGCCACACAGGCAGGGGCCAACGTCCTGACTTTC. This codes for CATQAGANVLTF.

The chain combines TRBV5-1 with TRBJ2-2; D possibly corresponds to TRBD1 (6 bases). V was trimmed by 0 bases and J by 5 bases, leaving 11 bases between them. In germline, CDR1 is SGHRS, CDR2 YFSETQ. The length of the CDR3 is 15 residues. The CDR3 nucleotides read TGCGCCAGCAGCTTGGTTGGGGGCCGGACCGGGGAGCTGTTTTTT. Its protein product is CASSLVGGRTGELFF.

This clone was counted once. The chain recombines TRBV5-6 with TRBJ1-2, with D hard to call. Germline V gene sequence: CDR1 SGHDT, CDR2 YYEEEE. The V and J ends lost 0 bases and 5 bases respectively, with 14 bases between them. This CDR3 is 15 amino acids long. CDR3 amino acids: CASSLGVQTAYGYTF. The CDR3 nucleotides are TGTGCCAGCAGCTTGGGCGTACAGACCGCGTATGGCTACACCTTC.

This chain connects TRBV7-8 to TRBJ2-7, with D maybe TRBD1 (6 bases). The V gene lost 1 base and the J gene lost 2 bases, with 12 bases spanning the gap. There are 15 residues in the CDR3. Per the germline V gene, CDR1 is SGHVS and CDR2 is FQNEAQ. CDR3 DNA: TGTGCCAGCAGCTTAGGGCAGGGGTTGCCCTACGAGCAGTACTTC. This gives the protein CASSLGQGLPYEQYF.

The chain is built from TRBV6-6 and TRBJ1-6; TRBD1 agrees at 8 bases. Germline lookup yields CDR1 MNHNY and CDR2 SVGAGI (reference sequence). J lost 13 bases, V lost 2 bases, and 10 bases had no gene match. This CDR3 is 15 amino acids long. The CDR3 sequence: CASSYPGQGGRPLHF. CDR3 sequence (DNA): TGTGCCAGCAGTTACCCCGGACAGGGAGGGCGGCCCCTCCACTTT.

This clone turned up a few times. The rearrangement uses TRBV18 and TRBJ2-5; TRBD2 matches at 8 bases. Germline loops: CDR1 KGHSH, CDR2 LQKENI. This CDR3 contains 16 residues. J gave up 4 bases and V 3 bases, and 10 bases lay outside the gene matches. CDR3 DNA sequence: TGTGCCAGCTCACCTTTCGGGACTAGGGGTCGAGAGACCCAGTACTTC. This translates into CASSPFGTRGRETQYF. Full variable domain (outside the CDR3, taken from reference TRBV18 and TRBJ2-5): NAGVMQNPRHLVRRRGQEARLRCSPMKGHSHVYWYRQLPEEGLKFMVYLQKENIIDESGMPKERFSAEFPKEGPSILRIQQVVRGDSAAYFCASSPFGTRGRETQYFGPGTRLLVL.